This T cell receptor (beta chain) was captured by sequencing in a study of T-cell reconstitution after alpha-beta-depleted transplantation in children. J lost 9 bases, V lost 3 bases, and 10 bases had no gene match. The CDR3 contains 14 residues. Per the germline V gene, CDR1 is DFQATT and CDR2 is SNEGSKA (reference sequence). As to this clonotype: The antigen is unknown.

Study conclusions and caveats: Several hundred graft clones that had expanded were reportedly the source of alpha-beta T cells about two months after transplant. T cells produced anew were the main source of T-cell counts and diversity one year after transplant. Elevated TCRbeta diversity at day 60 was traced, in some patients, to surviving recipient T cells and thymic progenitors.

A TCRbeta library incorporating unique molecular identifiers was prepared. TCRdb processed the PCR reads anew with MiXCR; each CDR3 protein has one entry. The table records about 250,000 distinct CDR3 sequences, roughly 25% of them present only once. This receptor was identified in a female patient aged 2-15 years who had a stem cell transplant for congenital amegakaryocytic thrombocytopenia, so the T cells may come from the graft donor. V is TRBV20-1 and J is TRBJ2-1; 8 bases match TRBD2. This specimen consisted of PBMCs, mostly from graft donor cells, obtained 360 days after TCRalphabeta/CD19-depleted stem cell transplant. DNA of the CDR3: TGCAGTGCTAGTGAACTAGCGGCGGGGGGTGAGCAGTTCTTC. The encoded protein is CSASELAAGGEQFF.